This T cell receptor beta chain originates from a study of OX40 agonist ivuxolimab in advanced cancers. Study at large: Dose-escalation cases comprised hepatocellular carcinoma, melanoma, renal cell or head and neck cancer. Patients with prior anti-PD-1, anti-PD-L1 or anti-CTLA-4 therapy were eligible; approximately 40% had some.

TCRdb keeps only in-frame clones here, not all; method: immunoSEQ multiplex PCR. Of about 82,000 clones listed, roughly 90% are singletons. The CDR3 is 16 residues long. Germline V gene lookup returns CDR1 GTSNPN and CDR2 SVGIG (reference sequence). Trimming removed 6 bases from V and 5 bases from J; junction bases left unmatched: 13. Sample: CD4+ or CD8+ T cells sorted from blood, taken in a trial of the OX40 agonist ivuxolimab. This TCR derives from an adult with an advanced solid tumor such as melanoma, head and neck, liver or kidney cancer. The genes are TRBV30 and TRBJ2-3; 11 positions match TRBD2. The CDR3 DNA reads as TGTGCCTGCCTATACCCGGGACTAGCGGCTAAAGATACGCAGTATTTT. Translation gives CACLYPGLAAKDTQYF.